Only a few counts were recorded for the clone carrying this TCR beta chain. This sample was included in a study of blood T cell repertoires in COVID-19. Across the study: Nucleic acid was either cDNA or gDNA, and it came from T cells, B-cell-depleted T cells, or PBMCs.

Methods used by the authors: How many nucleated cells were present was estimated from reference gene primer amplification. Clones were read by immunoSEQ multiplex PCR, and TCRdb kept only the in-frame ones, dropping some. V and J calls plus clone size are reproduced from that table; the DNA served to infer D and trimming. The profile covers some 210,000 clones, with approximately 90% appearing a single time and 0.65% to 0.85% taken by the ten largest. V lost 7 bases to trimming and J lost 5 bases, with 17 bases between them. Germline CDR1 LNHDA, CDR2 SQIVND (reference sequence). The CDR3 totals 14 residues.

The chain is built from TRBV19 and TRBJ1-1; a possible D gene is TRBD1 (5 bases). This receptor was identified in a man aged 55 to 70 with COVID-19, enrolled during active disease. The sequencing input was peripheral blood. CDR3 DNA sequence: TGTGCCAGTAAGTCACAGGCCCCGGGTACTGAAGCTTTCTTT. Translation gives CASKSQAPGTEAFF.